Presented here are 31 T cell receptor beta chains from one specimen sequenced in a study of blood T cell repertoires in COVID-19. Here immunoSEQ multiplex PCR was the method, and the copy in TCRdb shows in-frame clones only, minus some. The data contain 470,000 or so clones, approximately 83% of them seen just once; the ten biggest clones take up 3.2%. Sequenced material: peripheral blood. Receptors originate from a human donor in a cohort sampled during active COVID-19.

This clone was seen only once. The chain is built from TRBV6-5 and TRBJ1-1, with no clear D. Trimming removed 9 bases from V and 1 base from J, with 6 bases in between. The germline gives CDR1 MNHEY, CDR2 SVGAGI. This CDR3 has 11 amino acids. DNA of the CDR3: TGTGCCAGTCGGAGGAACACTGAAGCTTTCTTT. Its translation: CASRRNTEAFF.

The chain is built from TRBV18 and TRBJ1-2; unclear D gene. This CDR3 is 15 amino acids long. CDR1 is KGHSH, CDR2 LQKENI, per germline. Trimming took 3 bases from V and 4 from J, leaving 15 bases between them. CDR3 DNA sequence: TGTGCCAGCTCACCTCCTGAGGGCTCTGGCTATGGCTACACCTTC. Translated: CASSPPEGSGYGYTF.

The J gene is TRBJ2-1, the V gene TRBV24-1; 7 nucleotides align to TRBD2. The germline V gene has CDR1 KGHDR and CDR2 SFDVKD. V gave up 0 bases and J gave up 15 bases; unmatched junction bases: 7. This CDR3 has 13 residues. As DNA, the CDR3 is TGTGCCACCAGTGATTTGGTAGCGGGTTCGTTGTTCTTC. It encodes CATSDLVAGSLFF.

The CDR3 DNA follows: TGTGCCAGCAGCTTAGGACTAGCGGGATCGAGTGAGCAGTTCTTC. Protein product: CASSLGLAGSSEQFF. The chain has TRBV11-1 and TRBJ2-1; 11 bases match TRBD2. Germline V lookup: CDR1 SGHAT, CDR2 FQDESV (reference sequence). This CDR3 is built from 15 residues. V lost 1 base and J lost 9; bases outside the gene matches: 5.

CDR3 loop: CASSLTQGARTEAFF. The CDR3 DNA is TGTGCCAGCAGCTTAACTCAGGGGGCGAGGACTGAAGCTTTCTTT. This chain links TRBV7-3 with TRBJ1-1; 8 nucleotides match TRBD1. This CDR3 comprises 15 residues. V shed 0 bases and J 5 bases; nucleotides not matched to a gene: 5. Germline V lookup: CDR1 SGHTA, CDR2 FQGTGA.

CDR3: CSVRHGRTGYSEQYF. The CDR3 region has the DNA TGCAGCGTACGCCACGGCCGGACAGGGTACTCCGAGCAGTACTTC. The chain links TRBV29-1 to TRBJ2-7; TRBD1 matches 8 bases. This CDR3 has 15 residues. Trimming removed 6 bases from V and 6 bases from J; junction bases left unmatched: 16. Germline loops: CDR1 SQVTM, CDR2 ANQGSEA.

Written as DNA, the CDR3 is TGTGCCTGGAGAAGTGGGGGCCCCCTCGATGGCTACACCTTC. This gives the protein CAWRSGGPLDGYTF. The rearrangement links TRBV30 to TRBJ1-2; possible D gene TRBD1, 6 bases. Germline CDR1 and CDR2: GTSNPN and SVGIG (reference sequence). This CDR3 has 14 residues. Between the trimmed V and J ends, which lost 3 bases and 6 bases, there was a span of 17 bases.

The chain uses TRBV7-9 and TRBJ1-4, with TRBD1 matching over 8 bases. V trimming: 4 bases; J trimming: 13 bases; junction bases outside the gene matches: 11. CDR3 length: 14 residues. Germline CDR1 is SEHNR and CDR2 is FQNEAQ (reference sequence). The CDR3 reads CASSWSQGADILFF. CDR3 sequence (DNA): TGTGCCAGCAGCTGGTCGCAGGGGGCGGATATACTGTTTTTT.

V usage is TRBV4-1 and J usage is TRBJ2-5, with no clear D. Germline V gene lookup returns CDR1 MGHRA and CDR2 YSYEKL. Between the trimmed V and J ends, which lost 1 base and 5 bases, there was a span of 17 bases. The CDR3 is 16 residues long. CDR3 residues: CASSQATSFVRETQYF. The CDR3 coding sequence is TGCGCCAGCAGCCAAGCGACCAGCTTTGTCAGGGAGACCCAGTACTTC.

This chain links TRBV7-3 with TRBJ2-1; 8 bases match TRBD1. This CDR3 spans 14 amino acids. CDR1 and CDR2 (germline): SGHTA, FQGTGA. The V and J ends lost 7 bases and 8 bases, in that order; junction bases with no gene match: 10. CDR3 bases: TGTGCCAGCACTGTAGGACAGGGATCGGATGAGCAGTTCTTC. This translates into CASTVGQGSDEQFF.

The chain is built from TRBV19 and TRBJ1-2; D is perhaps TRBD1 (6 bases). The CDR3 extends over 18 amino acids. CDR1 and CDR2 (germline): LNHDA, SQIVND (reference sequence). Trimming removed 8 bases from V and 2 bases from J, with 27 bases in between. The CDR3 nucleotides are TGTGCCAGTTCCTTGGGCCCAGGGGCCTTCATCTCCAACTATGGCTACACCTTC. Its translation is CASSLGPGAFISNYGYTF.

The chain uses TRBV5-1 and TRBJ1-2, with 10 bases fitting TRBD1. After removal of 4 bases from V and 6 bases from J, the junction contained 9 bases not matched to a gene. CDR3 length: 15 residues. The germline CDR1 and CDR2 sequences are SGHRS and YFSETQ. The CDR3 loop reads CASSARQGAIDGYTF. DNA of the CDR3: TGCGCCAGCAGCGCTCGACAGGGGGCGATCGATGGCTACACCTTC.

The chain links TRBV27 to TRBJ2-7; TRBD2 might be the D (5 bases). CDR1 is MNHEY, CDR2 SMNVEV, per germline (reference sequence). V shed 2 bases and J shed 1 base, with 15 bases lying between them. CDR3 length equals 16 residues. The CDR3 protein is CASSLRPASRSYEQYF. In DNA, the CDR3 is TGTGCCAGCAGTTTAAGGCCGGCTAGCAGGTCCTACGAGCAGTACTTC.

The CDR3 sequence: CATSRDHKGTSQPQHF. In DNA form, the CDR3 reads TGTGCCACCAGCAGAGATCACAAAGGGACAAGTCAGCCCCAGCATTTT. The chain joins TRBV15 to TRBJ1-5; maybe TRBD1 (6 bases). The germline V gene has CDR1 LNHNV and CDR2 YYDKDF (reference sequence). V was shortened by 0 bases and J by 6 bases, with 15 bases between the two germline ends. The CDR3 is made up of 16 amino acids.

This clone was recorded only once. This same CDR3 is encoded by further DNA sequences in the sample. The chain couples TRBV25-1 to TRBJ1-1; 9 nucleotides agree with TRBD1. The J segment lost 4 bases and the V segment lost 3 bases, leaving 6 bases of the junction unmatched. Germline V gene lookup returns CDR1 MGHDK and CDR2 SYGVNS. The CDR3 covers 15 residues. Here the CDR3 DNA reads TGTGCCAGCAGTGAGTTGACAGGGGGGTTCACTGAAGCTTTCTTT. This encodes CASSELTGGFTEAFF.

For this clone: The same CDR3 is also encoded by other DNA sequences in this sample. The rearrangement uses TRBV14 and TRBJ1-3; TRBD1 matches 8 bases. This CDR3 has 16 amino acids. Germline CDR1 is SGHDN and CDR2 is FVKESK. V trimming: 1 base; J trimming: 0 bases; junction bases outside the gene matches: 2. CDR3 sequence (DNA): TGTGCCAGCAGCCAAGGACAGGGGTTCTCTGGAAACACCATATATTTT. This sequence encodes CASSQGQGFSGNTIYF. The full variable domain, in which reference TRBV14 and TRBJ1-3 provide the parts outside the CDR3, is EAGVTQFPSHSVIEKGQTVTLRCDPISGHDNLYWYRRVMGKEIKFLLHFVKESKQDESGMPNNRFLAERTGGTYSTLKVQPAELEDSGVYFCASSQGQGFSGNTIYFGEGSWLTVV.

With respect to this clone: With a much larger clone just one base away, this may be a read error. The J gene is TRBJ1-1, the V gene TRBV28; D gene unclear. The germline gives CDR1 MDHEN, CDR2 SYDVKM. CDR3 length equals 11 residues. V lost 7 bases and J 1 base, leaving 4 bases between the germline ends. CDR3 region: CASIQNTEAFF. Written as DNA, the CDR3 is TGTGCCAGCATCCAGAACACTGAAGCTTTCTTT.

The chain employs TRBV3-1 (or the pseudogene TRBV3-2) and TRBJ1-1; D may be TRBD1 (6 bases). The V end was cut by 4 bases, the J end by 0 bases, with 9 bases between. The CDR3 has 14 amino acids. Germline assignment: CDR1 LGHDT and CDR2 YNNKEL (reference sequence). The CDR3 loop is CASSLSGVNTEAFF. CDR3 bases: TGTGCCAGCAGCCTTTCAGGGGTGAACACTGAAGCTTTCTTT.

This chain connects TRBV9 to TRBJ2-3, with 11 bases identical to TRBD2. The CDR3 totals 17 residues. Germline V gives CDR1 SGDLS, CDR2 YYNGEE. J gave up 5 bases and V 0 bases, and 8 bases lay outside the gene matches. In DNA form, the CDR3 reads TGTGCCAGCAGCGTAGGTAATAGCGGGAGGGCCAAAGATACGCAGTATTTT. Residues: CASSVGNSGRAKDTQYF. Variable domain in full (rest from reference TRBV9 and TRBJ2-3): DSGVTQTPKHLITATGQRVTLRCSPRSGDLSVYWYQQSLDQGLQFLIQYYNGEERAKGNILERFSAQQFPDLHSELNLSSLELGDSALYFCASSVGNSGRAKDTQYFGPGTRLTVL.

The chain recombines TRBV19 with TRBJ1-2, with 9 bases fitting TRBD1. Trimming took 10 bases from V and 7 from J; bases not matched to a gene: 16. Germline CDR1 and CDR2: LNHDA and SQIVND (reference sequence). CDR3 length equals 15 residues. The CDR3 DNA follows: TGTGCCACCTATGTATCCGGGACAGGGAAGAGTGGCTACACCTTC. It yields the protein CATYVSGTGKSGYTF.

The chain is built from TRBV9 and TRBJ2-7; D may be TRBD1 (6 bases). V was trimmed by 0 bases and J by 6 bases, leaving 16 bases between them. The CDR3 extends over 15 amino acids. Germline loops: CDR1 SGDLS, CDR2 YYNGEE. The CDR3 DNA reads TGTGCCAGCAGCGTAGGGGACACCTATAGGGGCGAGCAGTACTTC. Amino acid sequence: CASSVGDTYRGEQYF.

The genes are TRBV7-9 and TRBJ1-3; D may be TRBD1 (5 bases). The germline gives CDR1 SEHNR, CDR2 FQNEAQ (reference sequence). The CDR3 is made up of 18 amino acids. Between the trimmed V and J ends, which lost 5 bases and 0 bases, there was a span of 20 bases. CDR3 nucleotide sequence: TGTGCCAGCAGCCCTCTTGCTGGACAAAGAAACTCTGGAAACACCATATATTTT. Its protein product is CASSPLAGQRNSGNTIYF. Looking up the rest from reference TRBV7-9 and TRBJ1-3 gives the full variable domain: DTGVSQNPRHKITKRGQNVTFRCDPISEHNRLYWYRQTLGQGPEFLTYFQNEAQLEKSRLLSDRFSAERPKGSFSTLEIQRTEQGDSAMYLCASSPLAGQRNSGNTIYFGEGSWLTVV.

This clone was counted only a few times. The genes are TRBV27 and TRBJ2-7; 9 bases fit TRBD1. Germline V gives CDR1 MNHEY, CDR2 SMNVEV (reference sequence). CDR3 size: 14 residues. V shed 5 bases and J 4 bases; nucleotides not matched to a gene: 6. The CDR3 sequence is CASSPYGTGYEQYF. The DNA for the CDR3 is TGTGCCAGCAGTCCCTACGGGACAGGGTACGAGCAGTACTTC.

The V and J genes are TRBV11-3 and TRBJ1-1; 9 bases map to TRBD1. CDR1 and CDR2 (germline): SGHNT, YENEEA. The V gene end was trimmed by 5 bases and the J gene end by 3 bases; junction bases not matched to a gene: 13. CDR3 length equals 17 residues. Here the CDR3 reads CASSNTPGTGPDTEAFF. CDR3 DNA sequence: TGTGCCAGCAGCAACACACCCGGGACAGGGCCGGACACTGAAGCTTTCTTT.

This chain connects TRBV5-1 to TRBJ2-1; 10 bases align to TRBD2. Germline lookup yields CDR1 SGHRS and CDR2 YFSETQ. V shed 0 bases, J shed 6 bases, and the junction held 6 bases outside the gene matches. The CDR3 extends over 16 amino acids. The CDR3: CASSLATSGLGNEQFF. CDR3 bases: TGCGCCAGCAGCTTGGCGACTAGCGGGCTAGGCAATGAGCAGTTCTTC. The full variable domain, completed using reference TRBV5-1 and TRBJ2-1, is KAGVTQTPRYLIKTRGQQVTLSCSPISGHRSVSWYQQTPGQGLQFLFEYFSETQRNKGNFPGRFSGRQFSNSRSEMNVSTLELGDSALYLCASSLATSGLGNEQFFGPGTRLTVL.

The count of this clone is one. The chain joins TRBV18 to TRBJ2-1; TRBD1 matches 8 bases. CDR1 is KGHSH, CDR2 LQKENI, per germline. This CDR3 is 14 amino acids long. With 4 bases clipped from V and 6 bases from J, the junction kept 5 bases outside the gene matches. This CDR3 reads CASSRATGVNEQFF. DNA for the CDR3: TGTGCCAGCTCACGGGCGACAGGGGTCAATGAGCAGTTCTTC.

This chain joins TRBV27 and TRBJ2-5; TRBD2 matches at 11 bases. The ends lost 4 bases at V and 5 bases at J; junction bases unmatched: 3. CDR3 length: 14 residues. In germline, CDR1 is MNHEY, CDR2 SMNVEV (reference sequence). The CDR3 spells CASSSRTSGETQYF. The CDR3 DNA follows: TGTGCCAGCAGTTCCAGGACTAGCGGGGAGACCCAGTACTTC.

This sequence joins TRBV10-3 and TRBJ2-2; weak D call: TRBD1 (5 bases). V was pared by 7 bases and J by 3 bases, with 12 bases between. From germline, CDR1 is ENHRY and CDR2 SYGVKD. The CDR3 sequence is 14 residues long. The CDR3: CAITPDTYTGELFF. DNA of the CDR3: TGTGCCATCACCCCGGACACGTACACCGGGGAGCTGTTTTTT.

The gene calls are TRBV7-9 and TRBJ1-5; perhaps TRBD1 as D (6 bases). Trimming removed 5 bases from V and 4 bases from J, with 18 bases in between. Germline-derived CDR1 and CDR2 are SEHNR and FQNEAQ (reference sequence). CDR3 length equals 16 residues. The CDR3 DNA reads TGTGCCAGCAGCGTCGCCGGGACAAGGAGGAATCAGCCCCAGCATTTT. Residues: CASSVAGTRRNQPQHF.

The chain employs TRBV27 and TRBJ2-1; TRBD2 matches 14 bases. Germline V gives CDR1 MNHEY, CDR2 SMNVEV (reference sequence). V was pared by 7 bases and J by 9 bases, with 5 bases of the junction left unmatched. This CDR3 has 14 residues. For the CDR3, the DNA is TGTGCCAGCACCCTGGGACTAGCGGGAGCTGAGCAGTTCTTC. Amino acid sequence: CASTLGLAGAEQFF.

This clone showed up just a few times. The genes are TRBV4-2 and TRBJ1-2; 7 nucleotides line up with TRBD1. J lost 2 bases, V lost 2 bases, and 8 bases had no gene match. Germline loops: CDR1 LGHNA, CDR2 YNFKEQ. The CDR3 totals 16 residues. The CDR3 coding sequence is TGTGCCAGCAGCCAACCCAATCAGGGGGAGAACTATGGCTACACCTTC. The encoded protein is CASSQPNQGENYGYTF.